This T cell receptor (beta chain) was observed in a study of spatial heterogeneity in lung cancer. Each molecule of TCR cDNA was tagged with one unique molecular identifier. Each CDR3 protein gets one entry after TCRdb re-called the 5' RACE reads with MiXCR. The table shows about 100,000 distinct CDR3 sequences, with around 4.8% occurring only once. The sample holds many counts of this clonotype. What it binds is unknown. Time point noted: sample taken at primary tumor resection. Findings and caveats of the study: When ubiquitous and regional expanded TCRs were counted, their numbers tracked ubiquitous and regional nonsynonymous mutations, respectively. Within tumors, counts of expanded alpha and beta TCRs tracked tumor mutation counts.

The sequence came from a male donor with early-stage non-small cell lung cancer. Source: lung tumor tissue, taken at surgery.

CDR3 amino acids: CASRTDRGNNSPLHF. CDR3 nucleotide sequence: TGTGCCAGCAGGACGGACAGGGGCAATAATTCACCCCTCCACTTT. This chain connects TRBV2 to TRBJ1-6, with 9 nucleotides matching TRBD1. The CDR3 extends over 15 amino acids. Germline CDR1 is SNHLY and CDR2 is FYNNEI. V shed 6 bases, J shed 5 bases, and the junction held 5 bases outside the gene matches. The variable domain in full, completed from reference TRBV2 and TRBJ1-6, reads EPEVTQTPSHQVTQMGQEVILRCVPISNHLYFYWYRQILGQKVEFLVSFYNNEISEKSEIFDDQFSVERPDGSNFTLKIRSTKLEDSAMYFCASRTDRGNNSPLHFGNGTRLTVT.